Below, 3 T cell receptor beta chains from the same sample are listed, as sequenced in a study of cytomegalovirus exposure and HLA in healthy donors. Vbeta (60) and Jbeta (13) primers were used in the PCR. Profiled with immunoSEQ multiplex PCR; TCRdb holds only in-frame clones, not every one. The sample carries nearly 110,000 clones, approximately 74% recorded once. Sequencing was done on a sample of PBMCs. These receptors were collected from a woman aged 40 to 55 in good health and CMV-seropositive.

The count of this clone is one. J is TRBJ2-5 and V is TRBV6-5, with 13 bases aligning to TRBD2. The trim removed 5 bases at V and 7 bases at J, leaving 7 bases unmatched. The CDR3 covers 15 residues. Germline V gene lookup returns CDR1 MNHEY and CDR2 SVGAGI. The CDR3 here is CASSRLAGGPGTQYF. The CDR3 DNA follows: TGTGCCAGCAGTCGACTAGCGGGGGGCCCAGGGACCCAGTACTTC.

This clone was seen only once. The CDR3 loop reads CASSYSAGVYGYTF. In nucleotides, the CDR3 is TGTGCCAGCAGTTACTCGGCGGGAGTCTATGGCTACACCTTC. This chain links TRBV6-5 with TRBJ1-2, with unresolved D. The V gene's germline CDR1 is MNHEY and CDR2 SVGAGI. Trimming pared 0 bases from V and 4 bases from J, leaving 9 bases between. The CDR3 contains 14 residues.

The rearrangement links TRBV6-1 to TRBJ1-1; no clear D gene. The CDR3 loop spans 14 amino acids. From germline, CDR1 is MNHNS and CDR2 SASEGT. Trimming shortened V by 5 bases and J by 1 base, and 11 bases separated the two germline ends. The CDR3 sequence: CASSLRVQNTEAFF. The CDR3 DNA sequence: TGTGCCAGCAGTCTGAGGGTGCAGAACACTGAAGCTTTCTTT.